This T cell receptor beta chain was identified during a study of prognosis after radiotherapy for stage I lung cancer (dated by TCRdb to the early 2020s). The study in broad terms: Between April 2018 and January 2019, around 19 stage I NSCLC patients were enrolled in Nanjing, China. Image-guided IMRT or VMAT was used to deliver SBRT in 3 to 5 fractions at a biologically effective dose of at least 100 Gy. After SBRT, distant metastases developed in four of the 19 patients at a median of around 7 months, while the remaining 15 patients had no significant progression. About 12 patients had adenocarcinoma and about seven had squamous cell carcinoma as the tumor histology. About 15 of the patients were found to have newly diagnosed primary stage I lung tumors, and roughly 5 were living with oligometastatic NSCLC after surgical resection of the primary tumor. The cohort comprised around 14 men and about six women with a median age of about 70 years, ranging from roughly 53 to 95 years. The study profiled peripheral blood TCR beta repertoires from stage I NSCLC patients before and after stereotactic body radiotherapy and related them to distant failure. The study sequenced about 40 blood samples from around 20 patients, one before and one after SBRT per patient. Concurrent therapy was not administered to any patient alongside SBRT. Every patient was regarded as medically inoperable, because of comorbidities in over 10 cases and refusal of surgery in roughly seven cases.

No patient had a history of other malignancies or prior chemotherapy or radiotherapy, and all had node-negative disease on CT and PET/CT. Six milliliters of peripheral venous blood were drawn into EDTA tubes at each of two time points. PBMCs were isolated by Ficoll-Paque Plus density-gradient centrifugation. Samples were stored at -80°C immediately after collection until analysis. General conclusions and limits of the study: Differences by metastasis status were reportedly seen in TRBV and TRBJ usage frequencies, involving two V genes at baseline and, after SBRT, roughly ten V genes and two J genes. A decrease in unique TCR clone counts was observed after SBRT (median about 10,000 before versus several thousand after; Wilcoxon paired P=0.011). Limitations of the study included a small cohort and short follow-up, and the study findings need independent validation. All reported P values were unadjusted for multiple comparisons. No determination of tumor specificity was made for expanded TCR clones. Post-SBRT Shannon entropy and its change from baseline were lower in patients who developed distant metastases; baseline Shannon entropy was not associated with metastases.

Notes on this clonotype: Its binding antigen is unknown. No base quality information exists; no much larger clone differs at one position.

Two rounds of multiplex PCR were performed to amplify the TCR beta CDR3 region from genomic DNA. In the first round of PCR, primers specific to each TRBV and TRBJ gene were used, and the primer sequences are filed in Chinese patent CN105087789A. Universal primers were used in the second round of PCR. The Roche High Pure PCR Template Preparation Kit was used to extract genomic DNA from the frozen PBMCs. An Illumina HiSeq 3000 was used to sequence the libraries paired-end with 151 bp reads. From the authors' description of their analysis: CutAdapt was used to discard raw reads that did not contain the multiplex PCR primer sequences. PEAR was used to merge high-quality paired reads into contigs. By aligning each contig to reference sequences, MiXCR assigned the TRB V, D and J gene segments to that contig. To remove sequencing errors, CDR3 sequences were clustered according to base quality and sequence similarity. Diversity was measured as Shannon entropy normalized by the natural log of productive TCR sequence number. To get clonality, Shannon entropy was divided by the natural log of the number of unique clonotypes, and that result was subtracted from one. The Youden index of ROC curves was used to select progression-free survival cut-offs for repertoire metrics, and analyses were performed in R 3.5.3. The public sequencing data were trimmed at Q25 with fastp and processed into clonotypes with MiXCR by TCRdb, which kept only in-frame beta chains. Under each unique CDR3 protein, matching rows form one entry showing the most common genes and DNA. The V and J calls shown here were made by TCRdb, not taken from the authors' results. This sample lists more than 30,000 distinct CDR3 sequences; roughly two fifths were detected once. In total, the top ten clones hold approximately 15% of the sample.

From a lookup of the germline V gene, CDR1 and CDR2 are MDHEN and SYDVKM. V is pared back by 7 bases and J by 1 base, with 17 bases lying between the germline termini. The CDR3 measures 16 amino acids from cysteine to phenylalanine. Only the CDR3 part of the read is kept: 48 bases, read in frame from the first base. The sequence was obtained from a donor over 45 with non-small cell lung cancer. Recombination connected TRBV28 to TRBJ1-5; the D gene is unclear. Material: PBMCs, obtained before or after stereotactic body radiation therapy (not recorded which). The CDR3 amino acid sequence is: CASIGWRSGSNQPQHF. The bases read TGTGCCAGCATTGGATGGCGGTCCGGAAGCAATCAGCCCCAGCATTTT. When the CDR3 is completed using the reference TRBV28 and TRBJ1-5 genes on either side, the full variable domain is DVKVTQSSRYLVKRTGEKVFLECVQDMDHENMFWYRQDPGLGLRLIYFSYDVKMKEKGDIPEGYSVSREKKERFSLILESASTNQTSMYLCASIGWRSGSNQPQHFGDGTRLSIL.